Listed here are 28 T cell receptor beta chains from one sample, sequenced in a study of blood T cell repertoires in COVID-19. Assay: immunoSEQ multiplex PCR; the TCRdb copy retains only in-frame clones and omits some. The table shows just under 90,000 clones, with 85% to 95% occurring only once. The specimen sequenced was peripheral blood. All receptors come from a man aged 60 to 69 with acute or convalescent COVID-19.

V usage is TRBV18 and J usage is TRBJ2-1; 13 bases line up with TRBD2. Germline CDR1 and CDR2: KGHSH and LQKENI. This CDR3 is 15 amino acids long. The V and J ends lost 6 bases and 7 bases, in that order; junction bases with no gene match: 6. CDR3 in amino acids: CASSRGTSGTNEQFF. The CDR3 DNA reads TGTGCCAGCTCGAGAGGGACTAGCGGGACGAATGAGCAGTTCTTC.

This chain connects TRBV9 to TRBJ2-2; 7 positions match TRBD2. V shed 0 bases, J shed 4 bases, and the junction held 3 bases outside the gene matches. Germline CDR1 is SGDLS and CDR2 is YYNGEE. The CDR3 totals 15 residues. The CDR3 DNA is TGTGCCAGCAGCGTAGTGGCGGGAGTCACCGGGGAGCTGTTTTTT. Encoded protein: CASSVVAGVTGELFF. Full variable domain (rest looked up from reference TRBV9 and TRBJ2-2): DSGVTQTPKHLITATGQRVTLRCSPRSGDLSVYWYQQSLDQGLQFLIQYYNGEERAKGNILERFSAQQFPDLHSELNLSSLELGDSALYFCASSVVAGVTGELFFGEGSRLTVL.

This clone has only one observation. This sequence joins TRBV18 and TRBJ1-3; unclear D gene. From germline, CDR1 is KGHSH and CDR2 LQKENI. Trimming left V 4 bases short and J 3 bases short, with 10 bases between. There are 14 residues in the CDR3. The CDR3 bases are TGTGCCAGCTCACGTCCAGGTAGTGGAAACACCATATATTTT. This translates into CASSRPGSGNTIYF.

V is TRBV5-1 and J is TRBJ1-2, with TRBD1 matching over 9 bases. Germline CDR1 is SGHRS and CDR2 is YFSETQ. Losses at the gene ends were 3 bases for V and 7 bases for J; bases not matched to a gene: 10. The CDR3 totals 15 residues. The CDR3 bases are TGCGCCAGCAGCTCACAGGGACAGGGAGTGGCTGGCTACACCTTC. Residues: CASSSQGQGVAGYTF.

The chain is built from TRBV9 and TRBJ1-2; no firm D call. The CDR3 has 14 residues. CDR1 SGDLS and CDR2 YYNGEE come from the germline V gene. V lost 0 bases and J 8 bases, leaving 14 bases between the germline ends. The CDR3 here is CASSVGSARSGYTF. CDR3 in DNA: TGTGCCAGCAGCGTAGGGTCCGCTAGATCGGGCTACACCTTC.

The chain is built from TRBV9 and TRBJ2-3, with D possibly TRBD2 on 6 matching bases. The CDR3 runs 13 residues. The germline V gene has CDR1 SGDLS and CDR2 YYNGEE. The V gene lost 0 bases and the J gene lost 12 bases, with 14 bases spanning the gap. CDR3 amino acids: CASSVDGKRVQYF. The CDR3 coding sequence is TGTGCCAGCAGCGTAGATGGGAAGCGGGTACAGTATTTT.

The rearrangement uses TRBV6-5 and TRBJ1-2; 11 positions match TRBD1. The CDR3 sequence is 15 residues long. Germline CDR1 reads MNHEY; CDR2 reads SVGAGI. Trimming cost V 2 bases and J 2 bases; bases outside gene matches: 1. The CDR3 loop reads CASSYGTGGNYGYTF. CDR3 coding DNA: TGTGCCAGCAGTTACGGGACAGGGGGAAACTATGGCTACACCTTC.

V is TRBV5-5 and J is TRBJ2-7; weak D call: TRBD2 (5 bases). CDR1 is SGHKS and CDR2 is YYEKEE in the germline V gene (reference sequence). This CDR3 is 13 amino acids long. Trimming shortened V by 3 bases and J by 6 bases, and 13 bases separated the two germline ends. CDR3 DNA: TGTGCCAGCAGCTGGGAGACTAAAAGCGAGCAGTACTTC. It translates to CASSWETKSEQYF.

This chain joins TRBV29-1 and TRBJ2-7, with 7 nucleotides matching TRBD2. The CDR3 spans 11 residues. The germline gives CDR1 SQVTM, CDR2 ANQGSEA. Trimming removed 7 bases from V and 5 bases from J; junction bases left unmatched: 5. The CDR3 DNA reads TGCAGCGCCGAGCGGGGTGACGAGCAGTACTTC. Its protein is CSAERGDEQYF.

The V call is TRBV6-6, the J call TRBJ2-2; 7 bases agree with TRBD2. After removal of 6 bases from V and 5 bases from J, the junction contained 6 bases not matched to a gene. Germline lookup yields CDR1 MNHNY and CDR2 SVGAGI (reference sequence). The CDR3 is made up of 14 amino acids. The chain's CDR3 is CASSRGGETGELFF. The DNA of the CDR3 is TGTGCCAGCAGCCGCGGGGGAGAAACCGGGGAGCTGTTTTTT.

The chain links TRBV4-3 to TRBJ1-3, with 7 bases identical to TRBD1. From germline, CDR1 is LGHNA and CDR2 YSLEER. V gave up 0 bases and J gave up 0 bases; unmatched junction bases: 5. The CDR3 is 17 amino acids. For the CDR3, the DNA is TGCGCCAGCAGCCAAGATACAGGGGCCTACTCTGGAAACACCATATATTTT. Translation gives CASSQDTGAYSGNTIYF.

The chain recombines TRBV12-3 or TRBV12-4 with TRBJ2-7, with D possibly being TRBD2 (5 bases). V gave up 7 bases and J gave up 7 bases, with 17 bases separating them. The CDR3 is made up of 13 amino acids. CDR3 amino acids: CASMPSPPGEQYF. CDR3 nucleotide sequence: TGTGCCAGCATGCCCAGCCCCCCGGGGGAGCAGTACTTC.

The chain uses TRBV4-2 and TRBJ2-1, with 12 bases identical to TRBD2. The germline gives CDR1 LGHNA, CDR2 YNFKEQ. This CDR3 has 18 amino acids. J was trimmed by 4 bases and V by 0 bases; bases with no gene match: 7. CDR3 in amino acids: CASSQELAGGGAYNEQFF. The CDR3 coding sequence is TGTGCCAGCAGCCAAGAACTAGCGGGAGGAGGAGCTTACAATGAGCAGTTCTTC.

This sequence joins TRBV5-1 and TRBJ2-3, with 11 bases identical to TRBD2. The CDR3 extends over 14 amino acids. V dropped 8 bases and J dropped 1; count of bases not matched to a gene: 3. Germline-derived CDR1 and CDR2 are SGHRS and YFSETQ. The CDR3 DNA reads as TGCGCCAGTAGGGGACTAGCGGGCACAGATACGCAGTATTTT. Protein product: CASRGLAGTDTQYF.

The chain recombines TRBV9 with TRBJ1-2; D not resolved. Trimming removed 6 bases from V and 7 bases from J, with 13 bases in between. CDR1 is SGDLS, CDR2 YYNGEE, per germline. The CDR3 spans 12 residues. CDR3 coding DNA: TGTGCCAGCACCCGAAACGGTGGTGGCTACACCTTC. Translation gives CASTRNGGGYTF.

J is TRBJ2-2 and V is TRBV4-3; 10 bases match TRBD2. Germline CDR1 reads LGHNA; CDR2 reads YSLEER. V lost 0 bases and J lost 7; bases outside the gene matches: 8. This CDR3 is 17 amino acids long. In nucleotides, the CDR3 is TGCGCCAGCAGCCAAGATGTAGCTAGCGGGAGAATCGGGGAGCTGTTTTTT. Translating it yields CASSQDVASGRIGELFF.

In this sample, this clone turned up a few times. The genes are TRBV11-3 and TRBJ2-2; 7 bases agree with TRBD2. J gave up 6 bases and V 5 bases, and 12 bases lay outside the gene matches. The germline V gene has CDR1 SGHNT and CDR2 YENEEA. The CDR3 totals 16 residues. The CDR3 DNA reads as TGTGCCAGCAGCCCCCAAAGCGGGACTCCGCCCGGGGAGCTGTTTTTT. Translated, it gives CASSPQSGTPPGELFF.

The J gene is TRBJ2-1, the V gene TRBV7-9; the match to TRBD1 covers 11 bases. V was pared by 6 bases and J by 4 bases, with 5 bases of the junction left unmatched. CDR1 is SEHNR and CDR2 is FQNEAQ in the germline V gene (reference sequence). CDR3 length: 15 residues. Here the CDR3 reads CASSPGQGVYNEQFF. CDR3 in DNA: TGTGCCAGCAGTCCGGGACAGGGGGTTTACAATGAGCAGTTCTTC. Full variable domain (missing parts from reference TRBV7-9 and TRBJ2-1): DTGVSQNPRHKITKRGQNVTFRCDPISEHNRLYWYRQTLGQGPEFLTYFQNEAQLEKSRLLSDRFSAERPKGSFSTLEIQRTEQGDSAMYLCASSPGQGVYNEQFFGPGTRLTVL.

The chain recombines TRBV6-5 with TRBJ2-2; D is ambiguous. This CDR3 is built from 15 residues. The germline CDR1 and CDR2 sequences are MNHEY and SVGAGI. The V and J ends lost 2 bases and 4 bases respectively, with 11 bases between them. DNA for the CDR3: TGTGCCAGCAGTTACGAGGCGGCGGCCACCGGGGAGCTGTTTTTT. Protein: CASSYEAAATGELFF.

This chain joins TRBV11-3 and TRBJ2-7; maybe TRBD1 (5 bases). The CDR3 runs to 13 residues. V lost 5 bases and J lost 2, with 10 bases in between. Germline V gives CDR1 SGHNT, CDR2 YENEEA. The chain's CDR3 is CASSQPDTYEQYF. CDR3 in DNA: TGTGCCAGCAGCCAACCGGACACCTACGAGCAGTACTTC.

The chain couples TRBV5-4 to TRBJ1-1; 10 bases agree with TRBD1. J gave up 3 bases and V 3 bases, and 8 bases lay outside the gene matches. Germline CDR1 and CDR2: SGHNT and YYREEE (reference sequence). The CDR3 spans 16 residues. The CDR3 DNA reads TGTGCCAGCAGCTCCCGGGACAGGGGTACGGACACTGAAGCTTTCTTT. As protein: CASSSRDRGTDTEAFF.

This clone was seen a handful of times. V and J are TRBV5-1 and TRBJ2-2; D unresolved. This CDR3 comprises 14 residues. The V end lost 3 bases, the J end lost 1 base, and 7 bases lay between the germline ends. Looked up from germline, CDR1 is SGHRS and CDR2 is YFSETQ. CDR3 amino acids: CASSSRENTGELFF. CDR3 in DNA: TGCGCCAGCAGCTCGCGAGAGAACACCGGGGAGCTGTTTTTT.

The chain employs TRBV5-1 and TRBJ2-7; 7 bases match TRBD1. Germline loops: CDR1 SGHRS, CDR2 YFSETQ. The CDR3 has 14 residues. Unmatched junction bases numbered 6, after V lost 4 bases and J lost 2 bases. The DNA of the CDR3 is TGCGCCAGCAGCCAGGACAGGCTAACCTACGAGCAGTACTTC. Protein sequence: CASSQDRLTYEQYF. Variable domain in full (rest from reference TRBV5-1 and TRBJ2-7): KAGVTQTPRYLIKTRGQQVTLSCSPISGHRSVSWYQQTPGQGLQFLFEYFSETQRNKGNFPGRFSGRQFSNSRSEMNVSTLELGDSALYLCASSQDRLTYEQYFGPGTRLTVT.

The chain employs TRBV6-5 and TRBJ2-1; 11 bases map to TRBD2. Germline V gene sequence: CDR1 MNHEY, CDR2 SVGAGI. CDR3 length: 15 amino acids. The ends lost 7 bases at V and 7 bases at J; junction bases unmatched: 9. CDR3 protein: CASTPGLAERNEQFF. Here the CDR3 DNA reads TGTGCCAGCACCCCGGGACTAGCGGAACGAAATGAGCAGTTCTTC.

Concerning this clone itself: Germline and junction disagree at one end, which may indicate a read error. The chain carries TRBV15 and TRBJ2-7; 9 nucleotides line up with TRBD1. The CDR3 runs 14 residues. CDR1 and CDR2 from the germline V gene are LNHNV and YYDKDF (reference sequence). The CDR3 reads CATSGDRGAYEQYF. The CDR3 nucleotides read TGTGCCACCAGCGGAGACAGGGGGGCCTACGAGCAGTACTTC. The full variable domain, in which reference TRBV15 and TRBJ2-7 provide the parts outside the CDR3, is DAMVIQNPRYQVTQFGKPVTLSCSQTLNHNVMYWYQQKSSQAPKLLFHYYDKDFNNEADTPDNFQSRRPNTSFCFLDIRSPGLGDTAMYLCATSGDRGAYEQYFGPGTRLTVT.

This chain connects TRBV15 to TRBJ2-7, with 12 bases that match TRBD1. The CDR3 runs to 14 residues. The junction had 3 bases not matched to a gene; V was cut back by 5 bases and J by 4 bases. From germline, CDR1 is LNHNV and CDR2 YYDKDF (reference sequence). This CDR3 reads CATSGDRGPYEQYF. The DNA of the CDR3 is TGTGCCACCAGCGGGGACAGGGGGCCTTACGAGCAGTACTTC.

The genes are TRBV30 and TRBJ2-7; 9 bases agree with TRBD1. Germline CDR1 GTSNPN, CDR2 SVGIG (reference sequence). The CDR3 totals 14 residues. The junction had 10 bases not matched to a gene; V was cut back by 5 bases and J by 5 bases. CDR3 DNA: TGTGCCTGGGGGGGGACAGGGATTTTCAACGAGCAGTACTTC. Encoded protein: CAWGGTGIFNEQYF.

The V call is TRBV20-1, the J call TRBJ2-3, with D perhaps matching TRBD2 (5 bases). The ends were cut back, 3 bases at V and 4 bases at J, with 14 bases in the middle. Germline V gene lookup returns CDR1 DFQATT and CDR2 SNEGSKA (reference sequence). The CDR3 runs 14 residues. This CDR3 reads CSASVGSSADTQYF. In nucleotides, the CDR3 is TGCAGTGCTAGTGTGGGGAGCTCGGCAGATACGCAGTATTTT.